The clone carrying this T cell receptor (beta chain) appeared many times. Its antigen remains unknown. The source of the sample is a study of T cell repertoires in cytomegalovirus infection. Study-level points and caveats: There were carriers of CMV plus the relevant HLA, and cumulative public TCR beta family frequency identified them.

TCRdb re-derived calls from the reads in MiXCR, one entry per CDR3 protein. The table has just over 300,000 distinct CDR3 sequences, about 17% seen once. This CDR3 is 14 amino acids long. Trimming at V came to 1 base and at J to 4 bases, leaving 0 bases not matched to a gene. This clonotype was obtained from a human donor in good health (CMV status not recorded). Some clones in this sample may be carry-over from other donors' samples. This chain joins TRBV12-3 or TRBV12-4 and TRBJ2-3, with 9 bases identical to TRBD1. The specimen sequenced was PBMCs. The CDR3 region is CASSLGTGADTQYF. In DNA form, the CDR3 reads TGTGCCAGCAGTTTAGGGACAGGGGCAGATACGCAGTATTTT.